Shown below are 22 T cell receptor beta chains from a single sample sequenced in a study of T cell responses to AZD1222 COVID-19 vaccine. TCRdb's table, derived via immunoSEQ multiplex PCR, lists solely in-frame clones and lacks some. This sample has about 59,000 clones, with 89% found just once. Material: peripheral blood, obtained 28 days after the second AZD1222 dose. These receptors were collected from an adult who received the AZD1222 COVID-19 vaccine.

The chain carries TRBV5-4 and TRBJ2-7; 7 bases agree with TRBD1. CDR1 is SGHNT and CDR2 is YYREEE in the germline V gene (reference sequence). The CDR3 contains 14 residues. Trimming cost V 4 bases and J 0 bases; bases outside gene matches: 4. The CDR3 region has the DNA TGTGCCAGCAGCCTCGGGACAGACTCCTACGAGCAGTACTTC. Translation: CASSLGTDSYEQYF.

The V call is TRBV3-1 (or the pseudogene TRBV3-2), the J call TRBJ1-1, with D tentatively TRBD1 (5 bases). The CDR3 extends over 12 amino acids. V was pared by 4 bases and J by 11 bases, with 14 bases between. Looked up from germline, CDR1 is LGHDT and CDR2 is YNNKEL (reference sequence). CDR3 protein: CASSLGDRGAFF. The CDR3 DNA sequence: TGTGCCAGCAGCCTCGGGGACCGGGGGGCTTTCTTT.

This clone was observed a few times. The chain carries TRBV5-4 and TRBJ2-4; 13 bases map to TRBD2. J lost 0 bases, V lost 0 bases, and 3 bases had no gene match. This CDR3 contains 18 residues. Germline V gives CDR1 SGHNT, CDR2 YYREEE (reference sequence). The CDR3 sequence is CASSLGTSGGLAKNIQYF. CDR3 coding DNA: TGTGCCAGCAGCTTGGGGACTAGCGGGGGCTTAGCCAAAAACATTCAGTACTTC.

The CDR3 here is CASSPPQGMSPEQYF. For the CDR3, the DNA is TGTGCCAGCAGCCCCCCACAGGGGATGTCCCCCGAGCAGTACTTC. The rearrangement links TRBV3-1 (or the pseudogene TRBV3-2) to TRBJ2-7; the match to TRBD1 covers 7 bases. The CDR3 covers 15 residues. With 4 bases clipped from V and 6 bases from J, the junction kept 12 bases outside the gene matches. CDR1 is LGHDT and CDR2 is YNNKEL in the germline V gene (reference sequence).

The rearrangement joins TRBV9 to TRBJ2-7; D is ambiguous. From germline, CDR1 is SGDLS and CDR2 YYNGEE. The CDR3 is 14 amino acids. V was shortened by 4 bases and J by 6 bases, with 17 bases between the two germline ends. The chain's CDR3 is CASSPQLGPLEQYF. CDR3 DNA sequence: TGTGCCAGCAGCCCACAACTCGGGCCCCTCGAGCAGTACTTC.

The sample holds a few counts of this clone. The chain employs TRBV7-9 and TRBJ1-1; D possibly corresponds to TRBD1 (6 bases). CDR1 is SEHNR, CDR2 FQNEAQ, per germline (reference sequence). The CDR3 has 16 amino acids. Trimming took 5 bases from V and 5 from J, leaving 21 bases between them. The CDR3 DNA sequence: TGTGCCAGCAGCCTAACACAGGGTTTCAGAGGAACTGAAGCTTTCTTT. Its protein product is CASSLTQGFRGTEAFF.

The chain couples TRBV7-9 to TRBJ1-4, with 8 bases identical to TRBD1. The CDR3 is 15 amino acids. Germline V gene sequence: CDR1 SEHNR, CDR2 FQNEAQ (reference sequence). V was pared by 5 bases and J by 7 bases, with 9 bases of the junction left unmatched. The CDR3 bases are TGTGCCAGCAGCCCCCGGACAGGGCAAGGTGAAAAACTGTTTTTT. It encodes CASSPRTGQGEKLFF. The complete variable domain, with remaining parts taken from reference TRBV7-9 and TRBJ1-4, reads DTGVSQNPRHKITKRGQNVTFRCDPISEHNRLYWYRQTLGQGPEFLTYFQNEAQLEKSRLLSDRFSAERPKGSFSTLEIQRTEQGDSAMYLCASSPRTGQGEKLFFGSGTQLSVL.

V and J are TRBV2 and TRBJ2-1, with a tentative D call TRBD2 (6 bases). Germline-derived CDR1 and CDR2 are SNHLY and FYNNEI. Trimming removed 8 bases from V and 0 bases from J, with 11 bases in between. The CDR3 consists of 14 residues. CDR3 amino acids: CASLSGVSYNEQFF. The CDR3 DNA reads TGTGCCAGCCTTAGCGGAGTCTCCTACAATGAGCAGTTCTTC.

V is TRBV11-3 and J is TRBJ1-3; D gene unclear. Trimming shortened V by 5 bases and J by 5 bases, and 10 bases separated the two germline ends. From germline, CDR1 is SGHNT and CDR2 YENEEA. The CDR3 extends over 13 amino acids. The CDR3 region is CASSRGPRNTIYF. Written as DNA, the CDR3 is TGTGCCAGCAGCAGAGGACCGCGAAACACCATATATTTT.

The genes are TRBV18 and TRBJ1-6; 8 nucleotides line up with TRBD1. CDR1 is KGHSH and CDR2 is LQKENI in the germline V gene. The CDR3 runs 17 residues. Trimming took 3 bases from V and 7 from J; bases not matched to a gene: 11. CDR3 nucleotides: TGTGCCAGCTCACCGGAAACTGCCGGGACAGGAAATTCACCCCTCCACTTT. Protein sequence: CASSPETAGTGNSPLHF.

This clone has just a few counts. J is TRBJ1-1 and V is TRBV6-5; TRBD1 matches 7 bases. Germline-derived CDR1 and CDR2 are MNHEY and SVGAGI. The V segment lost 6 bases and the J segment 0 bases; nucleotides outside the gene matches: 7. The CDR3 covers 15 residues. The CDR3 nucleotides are TGTGCCAGCAGAACGACAGGGTCCTTGAACACTGAAGCTTTCTTT. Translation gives CASRTTGSLNTEAFF.

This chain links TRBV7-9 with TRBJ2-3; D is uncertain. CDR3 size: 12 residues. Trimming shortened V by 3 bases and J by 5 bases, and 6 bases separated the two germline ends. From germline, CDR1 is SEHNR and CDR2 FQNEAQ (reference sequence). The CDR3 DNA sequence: TGTGCCAGCAGCTTCGACCGAGATACGCAGTATTTT. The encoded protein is CASSFDRDTQYF.

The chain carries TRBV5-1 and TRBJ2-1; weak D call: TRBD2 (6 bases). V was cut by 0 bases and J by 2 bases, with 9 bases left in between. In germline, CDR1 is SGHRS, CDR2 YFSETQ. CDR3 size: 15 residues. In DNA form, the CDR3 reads TGCGCCAGCAGCTTGGTGGCGGGGCCCTACAATGAGCAGTTCTTC. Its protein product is CASSLVAGPYNEQFF.

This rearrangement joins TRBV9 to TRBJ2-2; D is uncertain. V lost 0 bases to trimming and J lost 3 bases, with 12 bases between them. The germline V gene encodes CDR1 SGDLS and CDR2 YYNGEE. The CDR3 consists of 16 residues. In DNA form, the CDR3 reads TGTGCCAGCAGCGTAGGGGCGGACCCCGACACCGGGGAGCTGTTTTTT. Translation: CASSVGADPDTGELFF.

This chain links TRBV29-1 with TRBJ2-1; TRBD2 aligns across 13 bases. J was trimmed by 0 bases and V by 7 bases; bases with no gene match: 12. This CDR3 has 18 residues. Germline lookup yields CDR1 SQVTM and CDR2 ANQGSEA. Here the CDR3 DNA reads TGCAGCGCTCGGACTAGCGGGAGTTCCGCGAACTCCTACAATGAGCAGTTCTTC. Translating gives CSARTSGSSANSYNEQFF.

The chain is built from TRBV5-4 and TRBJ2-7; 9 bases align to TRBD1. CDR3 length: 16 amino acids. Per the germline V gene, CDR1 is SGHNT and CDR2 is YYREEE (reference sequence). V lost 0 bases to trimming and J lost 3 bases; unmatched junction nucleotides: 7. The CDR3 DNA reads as TGTGCCAGCAGCTTGGCCTCGGGACAGGGTCTCTACGAGCAGTACTTC. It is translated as CASSLASGQGLYEQYF.

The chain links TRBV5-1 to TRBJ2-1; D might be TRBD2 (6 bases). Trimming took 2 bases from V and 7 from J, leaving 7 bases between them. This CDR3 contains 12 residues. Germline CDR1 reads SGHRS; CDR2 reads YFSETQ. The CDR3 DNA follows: TGCGCCAGCAGCTTAGGAGGGAATGAGCAGTTCTTC. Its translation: CASSLGGNEQFF.

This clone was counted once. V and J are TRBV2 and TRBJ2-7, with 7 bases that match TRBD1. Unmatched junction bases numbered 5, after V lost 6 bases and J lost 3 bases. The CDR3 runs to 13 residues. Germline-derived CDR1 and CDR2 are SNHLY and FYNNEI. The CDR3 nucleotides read TGTGCCAGCAGGTCCGGGACAGACTACGAGCAGTACTTC. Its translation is CASRSGTDYEQYF.

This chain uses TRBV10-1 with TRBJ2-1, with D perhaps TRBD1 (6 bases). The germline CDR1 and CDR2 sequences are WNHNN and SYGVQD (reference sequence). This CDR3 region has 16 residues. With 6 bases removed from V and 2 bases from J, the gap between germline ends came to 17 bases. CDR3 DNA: TGCGCCAGCAGCCTCACTGCGCAGGGGCCCTACAATGAGCAGTTCTTC. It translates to CASSLTAQGPYNEQFF.

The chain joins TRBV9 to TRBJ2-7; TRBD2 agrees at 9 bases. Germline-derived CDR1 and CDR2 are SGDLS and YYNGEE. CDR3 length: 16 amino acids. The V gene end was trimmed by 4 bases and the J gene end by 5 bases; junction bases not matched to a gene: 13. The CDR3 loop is CASSPTDGLAGDEQYF. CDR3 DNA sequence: TGTGCCAGCAGCCCGACTGATGGGTTAGCGGGAGACGAGCAGTACTTC.

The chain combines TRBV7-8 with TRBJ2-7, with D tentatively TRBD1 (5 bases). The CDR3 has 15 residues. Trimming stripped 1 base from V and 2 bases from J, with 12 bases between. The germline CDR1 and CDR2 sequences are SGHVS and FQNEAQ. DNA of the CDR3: TGTGCCAGCAGCTTAGAGGTGGGGCCCACCTACGAGCAGTACTTC. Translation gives CASSLEVGPTYEQYF.

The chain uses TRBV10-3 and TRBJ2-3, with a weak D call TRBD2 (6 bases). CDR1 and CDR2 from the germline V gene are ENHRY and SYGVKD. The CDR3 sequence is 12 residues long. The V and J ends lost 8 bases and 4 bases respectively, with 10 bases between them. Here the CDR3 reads CAISGVADTQYF. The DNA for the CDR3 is TGTGCCATCTCGGGGGTGGCAGATACGCAGTATTTT.